These T cell receptor beta chains were read from a single sample in a study of blood T cell repertoires in COVID-19. Profiling relied on immunoSEQ multiplex PCR, and the TCRdb table lists in-frame clones only, not all of them. The data hold over 80,000 clones, with around 83% observed a single time. The sequencing input was peripheral blood. The receptors shown here come from a woman aged 60-70 years with acute or convalescent COVID-19. The CDR3 runs from the conserved cysteine through the conserved F or W. The D gene is left open where the match is weak. Clone size is shown for a subset of rows, as once, few, many or a class of expanded clone.

clone_size: once; v_call: TRBV3-1/TRBV3-2; cdr3_length: 15; d_call: -; j_call: TRBJ2-5; cdr3_aa: CASSQEGRDQETQYF; cdr3_nt: TGTGCCAGCAGCCAAGAGGGCAGGGACCAAGAGACCCAGTACTTC
clone_size: few; v_call: TRBV10-3; cdr3_length: 16; d_call: -; j_call: TRBJ2-7; cdr3_aa: CAISEPPPEALYEQYF; cdr3_nt: TGTGCCATCAGTGAGCCCCCCCCCGAGGCGCTATACGAGCAGTACTTC
clone_size: -; v_call: TRBV7-9; cdr3_length: 15; d_call: TRBD1; j_call: TRBJ1-5; cdr3_aa: CASSSGTGKDQPQHF; cdr3_nt: TGTGCCAGCAGCTCAGGGACAGGGAAGGATCAGCCCCAGCATTTT
clone_size: -; v_call: TRBV5-1; cdr3_length: 16; d_call: TRBD1; j_call: TRBJ2-2; cdr3_aa: CASSFGAGGFGGELFF; cdr3_nt: TGCGCCAGCAGCTTCGGGGCAGGGGGTTTCGGCGGGGAGCTGTTTTTT
clone_size: -; v_call: TRBV7-9; cdr3_length: 13; d_call: -; j_call: TRBJ1-5; cdr3_aa: CASSPGVHQPQHF; cdr3_nt: TGTGCCAGCAGCCCCGGGGTGCATCAGCCCCAGCATTTT
clone_size: few; v_call: TRBV23-1; cdr3_length: 17; d_call: -; j_call: TRBJ2-7; cdr3_aa: CASSQSGAPESSYEQYF; cdr3_nt: TGCGCCAGCAGTCAATCTGGGGCTCCTGAGAGCTCCTACGAGCAGTACTTC
clone_size: -; v_call: TRBV5-4; cdr3_length: 14; d_call: -; j_call: TRBJ2-7; cdr3_aa: CASSLSGTAYEQYF; cdr3_nt: TGTGCCAGCAGCTTGAGTGGGACTGCCTACGAGCAGTACTTC
clone_size: -; v_call: TRBV25-1; cdr3_length: 14; d_call: TRBD1; j_call: TRBJ1-3; cdr3_aa: CASSDPTGKNTIYF; cdr3_nt: TGTGCCAGCAGTGATCCGACAGGGAAGAACACCATATATTTT
clone_size: -; v_call: TRBV6-1; cdr3_length: 15; d_call: TRBD1; j_call: TRBJ1-2; cdr3_aa: CASSEFPGQTYGYTF; cdr3_nt: TGTGCCAGCAGTGAATTTCCGGGACAGACTTATGGCTACACCTTC
clone_size: -; v_call: TRBV5-1; cdr3_length: 15; d_call: TRBD1; j_call: TRBJ2-7; cdr3_aa: CASSDLTGAGDEQYF; cdr3_nt: TGCGCCAGCAGCGACCTGACAGGGGCCGGGGACGAGCAGTACTTC
clone_size: -; v_call: TRBV7-3; cdr3_length: 19; d_call: TRBD2; j_call: TRBJ2-3; cdr3_aa: CASSPRRLAGGHRTDTQYF; cdr3_nt: TGTGCCAGCAGCCCACGAAGACTAGCGGGGGGGCACCGTACAGATACGCAGTATTTT
clone_size: -; v_call: TRBV30; cdr3_length: 17; d_call: -; j_call: TRBJ1-2; cdr3_aa: CAWSTNLGAGSGYGYTF; cdr3_nt: TGTGCCTGGAGTACAAACCTGGGGGCAGGGAGTGGCTATGGCTACACCTTC
clone_size: -; v_call: TRBV4-3; cdr3_length: 16; d_call: -; j_call: TRBJ1-1; cdr3_aa: CASSRWAGNMNTEAFF; cdr3_nt: TGCGCCAGCAGCCGATGGGCCGGGAACATGAACACTGAAGCTTTCTTT
clone_size: few; v_call: TRBV11-3; cdr3_length: 16; d_call: TRBD1; j_call: TRBJ1-2; cdr3_aa: CASSPPGQQAIYGYTF; cdr3_nt: TGTGCCAGCAGCCCACCGGGACAGCAGGCTATCTATGGCTACACCTTC